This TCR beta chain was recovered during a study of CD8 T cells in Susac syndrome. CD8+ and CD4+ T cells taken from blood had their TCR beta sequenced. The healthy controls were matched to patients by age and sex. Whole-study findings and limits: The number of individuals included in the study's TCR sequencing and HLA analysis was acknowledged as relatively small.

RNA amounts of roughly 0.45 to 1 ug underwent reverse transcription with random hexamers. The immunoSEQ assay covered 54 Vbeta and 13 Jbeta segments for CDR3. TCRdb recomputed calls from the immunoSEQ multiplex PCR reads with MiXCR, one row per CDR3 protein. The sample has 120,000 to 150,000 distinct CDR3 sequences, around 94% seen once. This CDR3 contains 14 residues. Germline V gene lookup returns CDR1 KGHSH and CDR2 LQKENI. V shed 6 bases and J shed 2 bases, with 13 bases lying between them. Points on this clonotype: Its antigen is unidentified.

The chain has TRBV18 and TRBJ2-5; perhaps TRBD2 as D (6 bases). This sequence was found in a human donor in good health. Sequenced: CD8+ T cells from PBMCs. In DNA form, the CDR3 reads TGTGCCAGCTCTCTCGACGGGAGACAAGAGACCCAGTACTTC. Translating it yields CASSLDGRQETQYF.